The present T cell receptor (beta chain) was sequenced within a study of Graves' ophthalmopathy and Graves' hyperthyroidism. As the template, RNA transcripts were used to amplify TCR beta CDR3 regions. HTBI-primed first-round RT-PCR preceded second-round multiplex PCR. MiXCR, run by TCRdb on the multiplex PCR reads, gives a single entry per CDR3 protein. Of 200,000 to 300,000 distinct CDR3 sequences in the sample, about 47% are singletons; the top ten hold around 43%. With respect to this clonotype: The antigen remains unidentified.

General study points: The study's model predicted ophthalmopathy progression at approximately 70% sensitivity and 72% to 75% specificity. Sensitivity reached 87.88% and specificity roughly 82% for a 13-signature model separating ophthalmopathy from stable hyperthyroidism.

Per the germline V gene, CDR1 is MGHDK and CDR2 is SYGVNS. The V segment lost 5 bases and the J segment 5 bases; nucleotides outside the gene matches: 11. This CDR3 contains 15 residues. Sequencing input: peripheral blood. This clonotype was obtained from an adult man with Graves' ophthalmopathy. The chain recombines TRBV25-1 with TRBJ1-1; 7 bases are a match to TRBD1. This CDR3 is CASSSTRQGITEAFF. Here the CDR3 DNA reads TGTGCCAGCAGTTCAACAAGACAGGGAATAACTGAAGCTTTCTTT. The variable domain in full, with the rest retrieved from reference TRBV25-1 and TRBJ1-1, is EADIYQTPRYLVIGTGKKITLECSQTMGHDKMYWYQQDPGMELHLIHYSYGVNSTEKGDLSSESTVSRIRTEHFPLTLESARPSHTSQYLCASSSTRQGITEAFFGQGTRLTVV.